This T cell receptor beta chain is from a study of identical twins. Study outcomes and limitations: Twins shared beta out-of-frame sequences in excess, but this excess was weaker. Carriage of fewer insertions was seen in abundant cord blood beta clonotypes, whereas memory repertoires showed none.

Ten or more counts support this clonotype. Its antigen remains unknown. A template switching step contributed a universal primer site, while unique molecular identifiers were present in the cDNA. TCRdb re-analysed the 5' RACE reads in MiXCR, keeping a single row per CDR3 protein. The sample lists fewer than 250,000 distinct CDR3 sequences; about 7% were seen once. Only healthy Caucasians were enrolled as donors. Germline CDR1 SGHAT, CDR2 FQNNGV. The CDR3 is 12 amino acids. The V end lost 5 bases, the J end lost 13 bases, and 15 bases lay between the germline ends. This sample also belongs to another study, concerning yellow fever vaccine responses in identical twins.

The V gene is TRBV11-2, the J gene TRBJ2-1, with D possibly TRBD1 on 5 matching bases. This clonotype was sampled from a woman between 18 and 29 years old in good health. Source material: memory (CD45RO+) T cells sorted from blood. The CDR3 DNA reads TGTGCCAGCAGCCCGTACACAGGTATCCAGTTCTTC. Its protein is CASSPYTGIQFF.